The 22 T cell receptor beta chains presented below share a single source sample, sequenced in a study of blood T cell repertoires in COVID-19. TCRdb's table, derived via immunoSEQ multiplex PCR, lists solely in-frame clones and lacks some. The sample has about 100,000 clones, around 85% seen once. The sample comprised peripheral blood. The receptor source for this set is a human donor in a cohort sampled during active COVID-19.

J is TRBJ2-1 and V is TRBV11-2, with 7 bases fitting TRBD2. Germline lookup yields CDR1 SGHAT and CDR2 FQNNGV. The CDR3 length is 16 residues. With 1 base clipped from V and 0 bases from J, the junction kept 3 bases outside the gene matches. This CDR3 reads CASSLVGTNSYNEQFF. CDR3 coding DNA: TGTGCCAGCAGCTTAGTTGGGACTAACTCCTACAATGAGCAGTTCTTC.

The chain employs TRBV27 and TRBJ1-5; TRBD1 aligns across 9 bases. Trimming at V came to 1 base and at J to 6 bases, leaving 7 bases not matched to a gene. Germline CDR1 is MNHEY and CDR2 is SMNVEV (reference sequence). The CDR3 contains 16 residues. CDR3 nucleotides: TGTGCCAGCAGTTTATTATGGGACAGGGAGGGTCAGCCCCAGCATTTT. Translation: CASSLLWDREGQPQHF.

V and J are TRBV19 and TRBJ2-7; 7 nucleotides line up with TRBD1. The CDR3 sequence is 15 residues long. The J segment lost 6 bases and the V segment lost 6 bases, leaving 14 bases of the junction unmatched. The germline V gene encodes CDR1 LNHDA and CDR2 SQIVND (reference sequence). CDR3 loop: CASSRQGTQRIEQYF. The CDR3 region has the DNA TGTGCCAGTAGCCGACAGGGAACACAGCGCATCGAGCAGTACTTC.

The chain is built from TRBV10-2 and TRBJ2-7, with 7 bases lining up with TRBD1. Unmatched junction bases numbered 7, after V lost 4 bases and J lost 4 bases. There are 14 residues in the CDR3. CDR1 and CDR2 (germline): WSHSY, SAAADI. The CDR3 DNA follows: TGCGCCAGCAGTGCGACAGGGTTCAGGTACGAGCAGTACTTC. Protein sequence: CASSATGFRYEQYF.

The V and J genes are TRBV7-2 and TRBJ2-5; 14 nucleotides line up with TRBD2. Trimming removed 5 bases from V and 5 bases from J; junction bases left unmatched: 4. Germline V gene sequence: CDR1 SGHTA, CDR2 FQGNSA. The length of the CDR3 is 15 residues. CDR3 DNA sequence: TGTGCCAGCAGCCCGGGACTAGCGGGAGTGGAGACCCAGTACTTC. It specifies CASSPGLAGVETQYF.

The J gene is TRBJ2-7, the V gene TRBV19; TRBD2 matches 7 bases. The V segment lost 6 bases and the J segment 6 bases; nucleotides outside the gene matches: 2. CDR3 length equals 11 residues. Looked up from germline, CDR1 is LNHDA and CDR2 is SQIVND (reference sequence). The chain's CDR3 is CASRSGGEQYF. The CDR3 DNA reads as TGTGCCAGTAGATCGGGGGGCGAGCAGTACTTC.

V is TRBV7-2 and J is TRBJ2-5; 16 positions match TRBD2. J lost 3 bases, V lost 4 bases, and 2 bases had no gene match. This CDR3 is 16 amino acids long. Germline V gives CDR1 SGHTA, CDR2 FQGNSA. CDR3 in amino acids: CASSSGLAGGKETQYF. The CDR3 DNA reads TGTGCCAGCAGCTCGGGACTAGCGGGAGGGAAAGAGACCCAGTACTTC.

V and J are TRBV3-1 (or the pseudogene TRBV3-2) and TRBJ2-4, with 7 bases that match TRBD1. In germline, CDR1 is LGHDT, CDR2 YNNKEL (reference sequence). Trimming cost V 3 bases and J 0 bases; bases outside gene matches: 8. The length of the CDR3 is 17 residues. As DNA, the CDR3 is TGTGCCAGCAGCCATGGACAGGTAAGATTAGCCAAAAACATTCAGTACTTC. It codes for CASSHGQVRLAKNIQYF.

V is TRBV5-1 and J is TRBJ1-2; 8 bases map to TRBD1. The J segment lost 7 bases and the V segment lost 1 base, leaving 12 bases of the junction unmatched. The CDR3 is 16 amino acids. Germline-derived CDR1 and CDR2 are SGHRS and YFSETQ. The DNA of the CDR3 is TGCGCCAGCAGCTTGCATGGACAGGGAAAGGGGTTTGGCTACACCTTC. This gives the protein CASSLHGQGKGFGYTF. Using reference TRBV5-1 and TRBJ1-2 for the parts outside the CDR3, the full variable domain is KAGVTQTPRYLIKTRGQQVTLSCSPISGHRSVSWYQQTPGQGLQFLFEYFSETQRNKGNFPGRFSGRQFSNSRSEMNVSTLELGDSALYLCASSLHGQGKGFGYTFGSGTRLTVV.

The rearrangement links TRBV5-1 to TRBJ2-1; 9 bases map to TRBD1. This CDR3 has 15 amino acids. The junction had 5 bases not matched to a gene; V was cut back by 4 bases and J by 3 bases. Germline V gives CDR1 SGHRS, CDR2 YFSETQ. The CDR3 spells CASSLQGAGYNEQFF. DNA for the CDR3: TGCGCCAGCAGCCTACAGGGGGCGGGCTACAATGAGCAGTTCTTC. Based on the CDR3 plus reference TRBV5-1 and TRBJ2-1, the full variable domain is KAGVTQTPRYLIKTRGQQVTLSCSPISGHRSVSWYQQTPGQGLQFLFEYFSETQRNKGNFPGRFSGRQFSNSRSEMNVSTLELGDSALYLCASSLQGAGYNEQFFGPGTRLTVL.

Turning to this clone: The junction and the germline gene differ at one end; a read error may be behind it. The chain uses TRBV7-7 and TRBJ2-1; 7 bases are a match to TRBD2. The germline CDR1 and CDR2 sequences are SSHAT and FNYEAQ (reference sequence). This CDR3 has 16 amino acids. The CDR3 sequence: CASSPGASGGVAEQFF. Here the CDR3 DNA reads TGTGCTAGCAGCCCCGGGGCTAGCGGAGGGGTTGCTGAGCAGTTCTTC.

The chain carries TRBV7-2 and TRBJ2-4; TRBD2 aligns across 7 bases. The CDR3 length is 13 residues. Germline CDR1 is SGHTA and CDR2 is FQGNSA. The V segment lost 5 bases and the J segment 11 bases; nucleotides outside the gene matches: 9. The CDR3 loop reads CASSPWTRSVQYF. The CDR3 DNA is TGTGCCAGCAGCCCCTGGACTAGGTCCGTTCAGTACTTC.

This rearrangement joins TRBV5-4 to TRBJ2-5, with 7 bases that match TRBD1. Germline lookup yields CDR1 SGHNT and CDR2 YYREEE (reference sequence). Trimming cost V 1 base and J 1 base; bases outside gene matches: 4. The CDR3 consists of 15 residues. In DNA, the CDR3 is TGTGCCAGCAGCTTGACAGGGGCCCTCCAAGAGACCCAGTACTTC. Amino acid sequence: CASSLTGALQETQYF.

This chain uses TRBV19 with TRBJ1-2; TRBD1 might be the D (5 bases). This CDR3 contains 15 residues. Germline CDR1 and CDR2: LNHDA and SQIVND (reference sequence). V was cut by 6 bases and J by 4 bases, with 18 bases left in between. The chain's CDR3 is CASSPGPGGPYGYTF. In DNA, the CDR3 is TGTGCCAGTAGCCCGGGGCCGGGAGGGCCCTATGGCTACACCTTC.

This rearrangement joins TRBV6-4 to TRBJ1-4; the D gene is possibly TRBD1 (6 bases). V lost 3 bases and J 0 bases, leaving 17 bases between the germline ends. Germline CDR1 is MRHNA and CDR2 is SNTAGT. The CDR3 is 18 amino acids. CDR3 sequence reads: CASSEISGAGATNEKLFF. In DNA form, the CDR3 reads TGTGCCAGCAGTGAAATTTCAGGGGCTGGGGCAACTAATGAAAAACTGTTTTTT.

The V and J genes are TRBV27 and TRBJ2-7; no clear D gene. The length of the CDR3 is 13 residues. The germline V gene has CDR1 MNHEY and CDR2 SMNVEV (reference sequence). Trimming removed 3 bases from V and 0 bases from J, with 6 bases in between. This CDR3 is CASSFSVSYEQYF. CDR3 coding DNA: TGTGCCAGCAGTTTTTCAGTCTCCTACGAGCAGTACTTC.

The J gene is TRBJ1-5, the V gene TRBV7-9; TRBD1 agrees at 7 bases. V was clipped by 5 bases and J by 6 bases; unmatched bases: 10. Germline-derived CDR1 and CDR2 are SEHNR and FQNEAQ (reference sequence). The CDR3 has 15 residues. CDR3 sequence (DNA): TGTGCCAGCAGCCGAAGTACAGGGGTAAGTCAGCCCCAGCATTTT. Its translation: CASSRSTGVSQPQHF. Variable domain in full (rest from reference TRBV7-9 and TRBJ1-5): DTGVSQNPRHKITKRGQNVTFRCDPISEHNRLYWYRQTLGQGPEFLTYFQNEAQLEKSRLLSDRFSAERPKGSFSTLEIQRTEQGDSAMYLCASSRSTGVSQPQHFGDGTRLSIL.

The V gene is TRBV5-1, the J gene TRBJ2-7, with 8 bases fitting TRBD1. This CDR3 contains 15 residues. The V segment lost 3 bases and the J segment 3 bases; nucleotides outside the gene matches: 8. Germline CDR1 is SGHRS and CDR2 is YFSETQ. The CDR3, as DNA: TGCGCCAGCAGCTCCTGGACAGGGTTCGGCTACGAGCAGTACTTC. Protein: CASSSWTGFGYEQYF.

This clone has more than one count but fewer than ten. The CDR3 nucleotides are TGTGCCAGCAGCTTAGGCAGGGGGTCTTTCTACGAGCAGTACTTC. Protein sequence: CASSLGRGSFYEQYF. The chain links TRBV7-2 to TRBJ2-7, with 7 bases matching TRBD1. J gave up 3 bases and V 1 base, and 6 bases lay outside the gene matches. Germline values: CDR1 SGHTA, CDR2 FQGNSA. There are 15 residues in the CDR3. The complete variable domain, with remaining parts taken from reference TRBV7-2 and TRBJ2-7, reads GAGVSQSPSNKVTEKGKDVELRCDPISGHTALYWYRQSLGQGLEFLIYFQGNSAPDKSGLPSDRFSAERTGGSVSTLTIQRTQQEDSAVYLCASSLGRGSFYEQYFGPGTRLTVT.

The chain joins TRBV4-1 to TRBJ1-4; D gene ambiguous. V was shortened by 4 bases and J by 5 bases, with 17 bases between the two germline ends. The V gene's germline CDR1 is MGHRA and CDR2 YSYEKL. This CDR3 has 16 amino acids. CDR3 residues: CASSLAERPRNEKLFF. The CDR3 DNA follows: TGCGCCAGCAGCCTGGCAGAGAGGCCACGGAATGAAAAACTGTTTTTT.

J is TRBJ2-7 and V is TRBV7-9; perhaps TRBD1 as D (5 bases). Trimming left V 5 bases short and J 0 bases short, with 14 bases between. The CDR3 loop spans 15 amino acids. CDR1 is SEHNR, CDR2 FQNEAQ, per germline (reference sequence). The CDR3 loop is CASSNSTVSSYEQYF. The CDR3 coding sequence is TGTGCCAGCAGCAATTCGACAGTGAGCTCCTACGAGCAGTACTTC.

The chain carries TRBV11-2 and TRBJ1-4, with 9 nucleotides matching TRBD1. Trimming took 5 bases from V and 7 from J; bases not matched to a gene: 8. Germline V CDR1 and CDR2: SGHAT, FQNNGV. The CDR3 runs 15 residues. CDR3 nucleotide sequence: TGTGCCAGCAGCCAGACAGGGGGGATTGGTGAAAAACTGTTTTTT. Translating it yields CASSQTGGIGEKLFF.